This paragraph reports one TCR beta chain. Its target is unknown. The PCR had 60 Vbeta and 13 Jbeta primers. Only in-frame clones appear in the TCRdb table, and some are missing; sequencing was by immunoSEQ multiplex PCR. The table shows about 130,000 clones, with 76% occurring only once. These data are taken from a study of cytomegalovirus exposure and HLA in healthy donors. Study-wide background: The study placed about four fifths of its approximately 400 genotyped donors in the Caucasian-associated ancestry cluster.

This CDR3 region has 18 residues. Trimming removed 4 bases at V and 2 bases at J, with 24 bases between. CDR1 and CDR2 from the germline V gene are SGHDT and YYEEEE. Study-wide points: Analyses of presence and absence presupposed an approximately uniform sequencing depth across donors. Previous analysis showed most TCR beta V segments were productive about 87% or about 30% of the time.

The sequence came from a man in his fifties or sixties in good health and CMV-seronegative. This chain joins TRBV5-6 and TRBJ1-2; D is ambiguous. Sequencing was done on a sample of PBMCs. Here the CDR3 DNA reads TGTGCCAGCAGCACCCACCGGGATAATAAATTTTGGAACTATGGCTACACCTTC. Residues: CASSTHRDNKFWNYGYTF.